This T cell receptor (beta chain) comes out of a study of cytomegalovirus exposure and HLA in healthy donors. At sampling all donors were nominally healthy, likely with unrecorded immune exposures. This CDR3 contains 15 residues. In germline, CDR1 is SEHNR, CDR2 FQNEAQ (reference sequence). J lost 9 bases, V lost 5 bases, and 7 bases had no gene match. The PCR made use of 60 Vbeta and 13 Jbeta primers. Produced via immunoSEQ multiplex PCR; TCRdb's table is partial and in-frame only. This table has about 130,000 clones, roughly 88% appearing once. This chain links TRBV7-9 with TRBJ1-6; 10 bases match TRBD1. Source material: PBMCs. The clonotype was recovered from a man between 45 and 60 years old in good health and CMV-seronegative. The CDR3 DNA follows: TGTGCCAGCAGCCCCCGGGACAGGGGAGCTTCACCCCTCCACTTT. This translates into CASSPRDRGASPLHF. The full variable domain, completed using reference TRBV7-9 and TRBJ1-6, is DTGVSQNPRHKITKRGQNVTFRCDPISEHNRLYWYRQTLGQGPEFLTYFQNEAQLEKSRLLSDRFSAERPKGSFSTLEIQRTEQGDSAMYLCASSPRDRGASPLHFGNGTRLTVT.